The 6 T cell receptor beta chains below come from one sample, sequenced in a study of T cells in Graves' hyperthyroidism and ophthalmopathy. The source material, RNA transcripts, was used to amplify TCR beta CDR3 regions. Carried out on the TCR CDR3, a first-round RT-PCR used the HTBI primer set. TCRdb redid the calling of the multiplex PCR reads with MiXCR, one entry per CDR3 protein. The sample lists a few hundred thousand distinct CDR3 sequences, roughly 19% seen once, with about 4% in the top ten. Sequenced sample: blood. The source of these receptors is a woman in her late teens or twenties with Graves' hyperthyroidism.

In its sample, this clonotype was seen many times. The rearrangement links TRBV6-1 to TRBJ2-7; D is perhaps TRBD1 (6 bases). The CDR3 loop spans 13 amino acids. Germline V gene lookup returns CDR1 MNHNS and CDR2 SASEGT. Trimming shortened V by 5 bases and J by 6 bases, and 14 bases separated the two germline ends. Here the CDR3 reads CASSQRQGPEQYF. The CDR3 nucleotides read TGTGCCAGCAGTCAGCGCCAGGGGCCCGAGCAGTACTTC.

This clonotype was detected ten times or more. This chain connects TRBV27 to TRBJ1-2; D may be TRBD1 (5 bases). V was shortened by 6 bases and J by 0 bases, with 17 bases between the two germline ends. The CDR3 has 16 amino acids. Per the germline V gene, CDR1 is MNHEY and CDR2 is SMNVEV (reference sequence). The CDR3 DNA reads as TGTGCCAGCAGAGCCCAGGGTACTTCCTCTAACTATGGCTACACCTTC. Its translation is CASRAQGTSSNYGYTF.

This clonotype was found many times. The CDR3: CASSYSNSGDQETQYF. CDR3 DNA sequence: TGTGCCAGCAGTTACTCGAATTCTGGGGACCAAGAGACCCAGTACTTC. The rearrangement joins TRBV6-5 to TRBJ2-5; D is undetermined. CDR3 size: 16 residues. CDR1 and CDR2 (germline): MNHEY, SVGAGI. V dropped 0 bases and J dropped 0 bases, with 11 bases sitting between them.

The table lists this clonotype with many counts. The V gene is TRBV6-1, the J gene TRBJ1-5; D is undetermined. Trimming took 6 bases from V and 5 from J, leaving 17 bases between them. CDR3 size: 15 residues. CDR1 MNHNS and CDR2 SASEGT come from the germline V gene. The chain's CDR3 is CASRAAGPAYQPQHF. CDR3 DNA sequence: TGTGCCAGCAGAGCCGCAGGACCGGCGTATCAGCCCCAGCATTTT.

This clonotype was detected many times. This chain links TRBV6-5 with TRBJ1-1; TRBD1 matches at 7 bases. This CDR3 comprises 15 residues. Germline CDR1 and CDR2: MNHEY and SVGAGI. The trim removed 2 bases at V and 4 bases at J, leaving 7 bases unmatched. The CDR3 sequence is CASSYGLRGPTEAFF. In nucleotides, the CDR3 is TGTGCCAGCAGTTACGGCCTAAGGGGGCCCACTGAAGCTTTCTTT.

This clonotype appeared many times. Here the CDR3 reads CASSYSMRAQPQHF. The CDR3 nucleotides are TGTGCCAGCAGTTACTCGATGAGGGCTCAGCCCCAGCATTTT. This chain links TRBV6-5 with TRBJ1-5; no clear D. Per germline, CDR1 MNHEY and CDR2 SVGAGI. There are 14 residues in the CDR3. Trimming took 0 bases from V and 6 from J, leaving 9 bases between them.